The clone carrying this TCR beta chain came up many times. Its antigen is not identified. CDR3 length: 13 residues. The germline gives CDR1 KGHDR, CDR2 SFDVKD. V gave up 10 bases and J gave up 1 base; unmatched junction bases: 2. TCRdb re-derived calls from the 5' RACE reads in MiXCR, one entry per CDR3 protein. The data hold roughly 290,000 distinct CDR3 sequences, with less than 9.5% observed a single time. This sample is part of a study of identical twins. Broader study findings: Cross-sectional statistical analysis, not tracking of the same donors, underpinned the conclusions. Part of the zero-insertion signal could reflect confounding by invariant MAIT and iNKT cells.

Every sampled donor was Caucasian and healthy. These same records also appear under a second study, on yellow fever vaccine responses in identical twins.

The chain links TRBV24-1 to TRBJ2-2, with 7 bases fitting TRBD1. The sequenced sample consisted of CD8+ T cells sorted from blood. The TCR sequence derives from a woman aged 18-30 years in good health. As DNA, the CDR3 is TGTGCCACGGGACAGCAGAACACCGGGGAGCTGTTTTTT. Encoded protein: CATGQQNTGELFF.